This T cell receptor (beta chain) was captured in a study of T cells in Graves' hyperthyroidism and ophthalmopathy. The CDR3 contains 17 residues. After removal of 5 bases from V and 3 bases from J, the junction contained 16 bases not matched to a gene. From germline, CDR1 is MNHNS and CDR2 SASEGT. What was amplified from RNA transcripts were TCR beta CDR3 regions. Researchers ran a first-round RT-PCR on the TCR CDR3 using the HTBI primer set. TCRdb itself ran the multiplex PCR reads through MiXCR, one entry per CDR3 protein. Of around 250,000 distinct CDR3 sequences in the sample, roughly 15% were seen once.

Sequenced input: blood. The receptor's source is a woman aged 40 to 49 with Graves' hyperthyroidism that later progressed to Graves' ophthalmopathy. The chain has TRBV6-1 and TRBJ2-7, with 7 bases that match TRBD1. The CDR3 protein is CASSYQGSWAGGYEQYF. DNA for the CDR3: TGTGCCAGCAGTTACCAAGGGAGTTGGGCAGGGGGCTACGAGCAGTACTTC.